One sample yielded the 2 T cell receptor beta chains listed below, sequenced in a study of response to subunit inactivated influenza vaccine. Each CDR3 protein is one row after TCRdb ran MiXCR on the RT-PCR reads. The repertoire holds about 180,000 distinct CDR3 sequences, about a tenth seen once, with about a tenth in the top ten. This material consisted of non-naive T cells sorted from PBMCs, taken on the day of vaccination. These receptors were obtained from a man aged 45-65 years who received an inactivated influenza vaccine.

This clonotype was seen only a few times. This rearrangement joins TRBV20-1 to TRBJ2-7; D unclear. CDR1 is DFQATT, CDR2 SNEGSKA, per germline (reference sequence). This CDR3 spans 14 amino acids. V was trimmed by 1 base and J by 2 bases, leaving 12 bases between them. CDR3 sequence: CSARGHLGTYEQYF. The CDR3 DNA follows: TGCAGTGCTAGAGGACACCTGGGGACCTACGAGCAGTACTTC.

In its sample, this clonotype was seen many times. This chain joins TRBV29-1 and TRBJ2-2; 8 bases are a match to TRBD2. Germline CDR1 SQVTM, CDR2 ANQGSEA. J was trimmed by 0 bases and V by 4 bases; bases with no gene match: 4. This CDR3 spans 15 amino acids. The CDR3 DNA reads TGCAGCGTTGTCATAGCGGGATCGAACACCGGGGAGCTGTTTTTT. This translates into CSVVIAGSNTGELFF.